This T cell receptor beta chain was captured by sequencing in a study of control samples from healthy donors and cancer patients. Germline V gives CDR1 SEHNR, CDR2 FQNEAQ (reference sequence). The CDR3 is 14 residues long. Sequencing was performed with immunoSEQ multiplex PCR; in TCRdb, only in-frame clones are kept and a portion is missing. The sample lists more than 65,000 clones, around 90% seen once, with 1.9% in the top ten. Notes on this clone: The junction does not match germline at one end; this may be a read error.

The J gene is TRBJ2-5, the V gene TRBV7-9; D call uncertain. The source is a woman aged 55-75 years with head and neck cancer. Sequencing was performed on PBMCs. The CDR3 region is CANSLNPLWETQYF. CDR3 sequence (DNA): TGTGCCAACAGCTTAAATCCCCTGTGGGAGACCCAGTACTTC.